This T cell receptor beta chain was found in a study of regulatory T cells in long-lasting Graves disease (TCRdb year 2021). Background for the entire study: Patients with newly diagnosed Graves' disease had been on antithyroid drugs for under 3 months. The study took place in China and was registered as a clinical trial. A total of roughly 33 samples underwent TCR sequencing: 13 from persistent and about 20 from newly diagnosed Graves' disease patients. Persistent Graves' disease patients were compared with newly diagnosed Graves' disease patients by peripheral blood TCR sequencing and RNA sequencing.

The library came from multiplex PCR. Instrument used: Illumina HiSeq 4000. iRepertoire HTBI primers and Arm-PCR amplification of CDR3 regions were used to construct TCR beta libraries. Before sequencing, the PCR products went through gel purification. In the original analysis: Gene usage analysis of CDR3 amino acid clonotypes relied on the approximately 62 TRBV and 13 to 15 TRBJ segments identified across samples. COPE and FqMerger were used to merge the filtered high-quality paired reads into contigs. BLAST was used to align contigs to the IMGT TRBV, TRBD and TRBJ reference genes, and CDR3 was defined following IMGT. Highly expanded clones were defined as clonotypes with a frequency above 0.1%. Shannon entropy was used to measure repertoire diversity, and the Gini coefficient was used to measure V-J evenness. Public clonotypes were defined as clonotypes shared by more than one individual. TCRdb passed the public sequencing reads through fastp at Q25 and MiXCR, retaining productive beta sequences. Duplicate CDR3 protein sequences are folded into a single record with the most common DNA and genes. TCRdb's processing, not the authors', yielded these V and J calls. For this sample the table gives a few hundred thousand distinct CDR3 sequences, of which about 13% were detected only once. The ten top clones hold roughly a tenth of the sample.

Counted from cysteine to phenylalanine, this CDR3 has 21 amino acids. The CDR3 DNA has 63 bases and is translated from base 1. General study outcomes and caveats: The small sample size was acknowledged by the authors as a limitation that may reduce accuracy. Preferential use of TRBV28, TRBJ1-2 and TRBJ2-5 was observed in persistent disease, whereas TRBV20-1 and TRBJ2-1 were favored in newly diagnosed disease. Patients with persistent disease shared more public clonotypes (about 2,700) than newly diagnosed patients did (around 1,000). Peripheral blood alone was examined, since thyroid tissue, which constituted the primary lesion, could not be accessed. Compared with newly diagnosed patients, persistent Graves' disease patients had lower TCR Shannon entropy and fewer highly expanded clones, which suggests clonal expansion. Only the TCR beta chain was sequenced and analyzed.

The sample holds a few counts of this clonotype. Its antigen has not been determined. The junction does not match germline at one end; this may be a read error. Explained via the paper, the time point label denotes: newly diagnosed GD, antithyroid drugs for less than 3 months. RNA was extracted from PBMCs in TRIzol for both TCR sequencing and RNA sequencing. The diagnosis of Graves' disease followed American Thyroid Association guidelines. Patients for the study were recruited at an endocrinology department in Xi'an, China. Each patient gave about 9.1 milliliters of peripheral blood, collected in an EDTA anticoagulant tube. Ficoll Paque Plus density gradient separation was used to isolate PBMCs, and no further T cell sorting was done. RNA quality was checked with an Agilent 2100 Bioanalyzer and agarose gel, and concentration with a NanoDrop 2000. These same records also appear under a second study, on T cells in Graves' hyperthyroidism and ophthalmopathy. The second source states: Stable Graves' hyperthyroidism was defined as the absence of progression to ophthalmopathy over 18 months of follow-up. The hyperthyroidism patients were between 18 and 65 years old and newly diagnosed, with a disease duration of less than 2 months. Patients with uncontrolled infections, other autoimmune diseases, pregnancy or lactation were excluded. Diagnoses relied on clinical symptoms, serum thyroxine and TRAb, thyroid ultrasound and orbital computed tomography. For the first round of RT-PCR on the TCR CDR3, the HTBI primer set was used together with the Qiagen OneStep RT-PCR kit. Most expanded thyroid clonotypes (frequency above 0.001) were also found in blood, which suggests that blood repertoires may mirror thyroid immune responses. Ophthalmopathy was separated from stable hyperthyroidism by a 13 V-J signature model, with 85% to 90% sensitivity and roughly 81% specificity obtained in cross-validation and 80%/75% obtained in testing. In validation, the model predicted progression to ophthalmopathy with over 65% sensitivity and over 72% specificity, a median of 6.5 months before onset. To identify distinguishing TCR V-J signatures, a discovery cohort of 100 patients was used, comprising 40 to 45 with Graves' ophthalmopathy and around 60 with stable Graves' hyperthyroidism. An independent validation cohort of around 19 hyperthyroidism patients and about 15 patients who later progressed to ophthalmopathy tested prospective prediction of ophthalmopathy. The 100 discovery patients were divided at random into training and test sets in a 7:3 ratio. The study also compared thyroid tissue and blood T-cell repertoires from a handful of Graves' hyperthyroidism patients. After blood sampling, hyperthyroidism patients were treated with methimazole at a starting dose of 30 mg daily, and ophthalmopathy patients were treated with high-dose intravenous methylprednisolone. Libraries were constructed in a second round of multiplex PCR, after which size selection and purification were performed. The libraries were sequenced on an Illumina HiSeq2000 using paired-end 100 bp reads. Raw data were processed with SOAPnuke, discarding reads with adapters, uncalled bases, mean Phred below 15, or no exact constant-primer or identifier match. High-quality paired reads were merged using COPE v1.2.5, and each unique nucleotide sequence was defined as a clonotype. MiTCR v1.1 was used to align the clonotypes against IMGT TRBV, TRBD and TRBJ reference segments. Only V-J combinations with frequency above 0.0001, covering 99% to 99.2% of repertoires, were analysed. The TCS score was defined as the ratio of F50 (clonal expansion) to E x V (chaos), calculated using BLOSUM62-based TCRdist between CDR3 peptides within each V-J. Welch's t-statistics and random forest reduced 500 to 650 V-J features to about 13, which were used in a naive Bayes classifier (R e1071). Sample size was not statistically predetermined, and blinding of investigators to group allocation was not performed. The paper describes TCR Vbeta CDR3 sequencing of 135 peripheral blood samples, made up of some 40 ophthalmopathy patients, 70 to 80 hyperthyroidism patients and about 17 progressor patients.

This chain joins TRBV12-3 or TRBV12-4 to TRBJ2-2; TRBD2 fits 11 bases in the junction. The clonotype comes from a man younger than 40 with Graves disease. Donor details come from another sample of the same person, matched by shared clones. The sample here was peripheral blood mononuclear cells (PBMCs), taken at new diagnosis, from a patient treated with antithyroid drugs. The bases are TGTGCCAGCGCCTCCCCAGGGGACAGGGTCCTAGCGGGAGGTTACACCGGGGAGCCGTTTTTT. This gives the protein CASASPGDRVLAGGYTGEPFF.